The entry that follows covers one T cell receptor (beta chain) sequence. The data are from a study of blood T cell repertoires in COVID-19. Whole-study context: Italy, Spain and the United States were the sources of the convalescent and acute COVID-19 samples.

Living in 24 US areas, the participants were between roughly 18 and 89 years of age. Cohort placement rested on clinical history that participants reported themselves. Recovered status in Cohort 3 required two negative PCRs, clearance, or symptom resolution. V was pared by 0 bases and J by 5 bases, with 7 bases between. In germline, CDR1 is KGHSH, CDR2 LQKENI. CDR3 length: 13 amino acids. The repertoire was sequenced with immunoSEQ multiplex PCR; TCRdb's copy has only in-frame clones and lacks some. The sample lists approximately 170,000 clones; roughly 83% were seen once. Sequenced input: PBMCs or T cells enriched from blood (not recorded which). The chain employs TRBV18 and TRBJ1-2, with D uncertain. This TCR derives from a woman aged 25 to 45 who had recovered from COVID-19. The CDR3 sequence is CASSPPTGYGYTF. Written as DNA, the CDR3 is TGTGCCAGCTCACCACCGACGGGTTATGGCTACACCTTC.